Shown below are 22 T cell receptor beta chains from a single sample sequenced in a study of Graves' ophthalmopathy and Graves' hyperthyroidism. Investigators amplified TCR beta CDR3 regions from RNA transcripts. An initial RT-PCR round employing HTBI primers preceded a second-round multiplex PCR. TCRdb reprocessed the multiplex PCR reads with MiXCR, giving one entry per CDR3 protein. The table records 650,000 to 900,000 distinct CDR3 sequences, roughly 40% of them present only once. Input material: peripheral blood. These receptors all come from an adult man with Graves' ophthalmopathy.

This clonotype was counted at least ten times. The V gene is TRBV7-6, the J gene TRBJ1-1, with D possibly TRBD1 on 5 matching bases. Germline loops: CDR1 SGHVS, CDR2 FNYEAQ. The CDR3 totals 15 residues. Deletions cut 5 bases from V and 4 bases from J, with 17 bases between. The CDR3 here is CASSPRGLTVTEAFF. The CDR3 region has the DNA TGTGCCAGCAGCCCCCGGGGCCTGACAGTCACTGAAGCTTTCTTT.

V gene TRBV20-1 combines with J gene TRBJ2-7; 9 nucleotides match TRBD2. The germline CDR1 and CDR2 sequences are DFQATT and SNEGSKA (reference sequence). With V trimmed by 0 bases and J by 3 bases, 6 bases remained unmatched. The CDR3 consists of 15 residues. DNA of the CDR3: TGCAGTGCTAGAGAAGGGGCTAGCGGGAACTACGAGCAGTACTTC. It specifies CSAREGASGNYEQYF.

This clonotype was seen only a few times. The CDR3 reads CASSQAVSRLNTEAFF. CDR3 coding DNA: TGTGCCAGCAGCCAAGCAGTATCGAGGTTGAACACTGAAGCTTTCTTT. This rearrangement joins TRBV14 to TRBJ1-1; D unclear. CDR3 size: 16 residues. V dropped 1 base and J dropped 0 bases, with 12 bases sitting between them. CDR1 and CDR2 (germline): SGHDN, FVKESK.

This clonotype was found a few times. Without the conserved terminal phenylalanine or tryptophan, this CDR3 likely stems from a read error. The DNA is left out, because the CDR3 cannot be placed on it with certainty; the CDR3 is given as TCRdb lists it. The chain uses TRBV25-1 and TRBJ1-4; whether TRBD1, the table's D call, matches the DNA was not checked. CDR1 and CDR2 (germline): MGHDK, SYGVNS. The CDR3 extends over 10 residues, inclusive of both ends. CDR3 sequence: CASSDYRAGL.

The DNA for the CDR3 is TGTGCCAGCATCGGAAATAGCAATCAGCCCCAGCATTTT. Residues: CASIGNSNQPQHF. J is TRBJ1-5 and V is TRBV2; D unresolved. CDR1 is SNHLY and CDR2 is FYNNEI in the germline V gene. Trimming stripped 7 bases from V and 0 bases from J, with 7 bases between. The CDR3 contains 13 residues.

V and J are TRBV5-1 and TRBJ2-5; 13 bases agree with TRBD2. Germline lookup yields CDR1 SGHRS and CDR2 YFSETQ. The CDR3 covers 17 residues. Trimming cost V 6 bases and J 5 bases; bases outside gene matches: 13. The CDR3 reads CASNDGRTSGSGETQYF. DNA of the CDR3: TGCGCCAGCAATGACGGTAGGACTAGCGGGAGCGGGGAGACCCAGTACTTC.

The chain uses TRBV10-3 and TRBJ2-7; 8 bases are shared with TRBD1. The CDR3 length is 14 residues. Germline trimming cut 3 bases from V and 6 bases from J; bases unmatched to any gene: 7. Germline values: CDR1 ENHRY, CDR2 SYGVKD. CDR3 DNA: TGTGCCATCAGTGAAACCCAGGGGGCAGGCGAGCAGTACTTC. It yields the protein CAISETQGAGEQYF.

The J gene is TRBJ2-7, the V gene TRBV7-9; 7 bases are a match to TRBD1. J gave up 5 bases and V 5 bases, and 6 bases lay outside the gene matches. CDR1 is SEHNR and CDR2 is FQNEAQ in the germline V gene (reference sequence). This CDR3 comprises 13 residues. The CDR3, as DNA: TGTGCCAGCAGCCCAGTCAGGGGGAACGAGCAGTACTTC. Translated: CASSPVRGNEQYF.

This clonotype was seen a handful of times. At one end the junction does not follow the germline gene, possibly because of a read error. The chain joins TRBV10-3 to TRBJ1-2; possible D gene TRBD1, 5 bases. Germline V gene data show CDR1 as ENHRY and CDR2 as SYGVKD. The CDR3 runs 15 residues. The CDR3 here is CASSTRDLRNYGYTF. In nucleotides, the CDR3 is TGTGCCAGCAGTACCAGGGACCTCCGCAACTATGGCTACACCTTC.

This clonotype was detected a few times. The chain has TRBV11-2 and TRBJ2-5; a weak D match, TRBD1 (6 bases). Germline CDR1 and CDR2: SGHAT and FQNNGV. The CDR3 extends over 16 amino acids. Deletions cut 8 bases from V and 2 bases from J, with 21 bases between. In nucleotides, the CDR3 is TGTGCCAGCTCACCAGTGTCAGGGGCGCTACAAGAGACCCAGTACTTC. Amino acids: CASSPVSGALQETQYF.

In this sample, this clonotype turned up a few times. CDR3 in amino acids: CASSKQGTHGYTF. In DNA form, the CDR3 reads TGTGCCAGCAGTAAACAGGGAACCCATGGCTACACCTTC. This chain uses TRBV25-1 with TRBJ1-2, with D possibly matching TRBD1 (6 bases). V lost 5 bases, J lost 6 bases, and 13 bases lay in between. The V gene's germline CDR1 is MGHDK and CDR2 SYGVNS. The CDR3 spans 13 residues.

This clonotype was seen a handful of times. The J gene is TRBJ1-3, the V gene TRBV12-3 or TRBV12-4; perhaps TRBD1 as D (6 bases). Between the trimmed V and J ends, which lost 4 bases and 2 bases, there was a span of 6 bases. The CDR3 loop spans 13 amino acids. The CDR3 sequence: CASSWTAGNTIYF. Written as DNA, the CDR3 is TGTGCCAGCAGTTGGACAGCTGGAAACACCATATATTTT.

The genes are TRBV7-9 and TRBJ2-7; 7 positions agree with TRBD2. With the DNA end fitting TRBJ2-1 better, the J assignment may be wrong. The CDR3 is 16 residues long. In germline, CDR1 is SEHNR, CDR2 FQNEAQ (reference sequence). The CDR3 bases are TGTGCCAGCAGCTTAGTAGGCGCGGGAGATAGGAATGAGCAGTTCTTC. It yields the protein CASSLVGAGDRNEQFF.

The rearrangement joins TRBV10-3 to TRBJ1-5, with a weak D call TRBD1 (5 bases). Per germline, CDR1 ENHRY and CDR2 SYGVKD. This CDR3 is built from 13 residues. The ends were cut back, 2 bases at V and 7 bases at J, with 9 bases in the middle. CDR3 region: CAISERPGQPQHF. CDR3 nucleotides: TGTGCCATCAGTGAGAGGCCAGGGCAGCCCCAGCATTTT.

J is TRBJ1-1 and V is TRBV19; D call uncertain. The CDR3 covers 14 residues. Trimming took 0 bases from V and 4 from J, leaving 9 bases between them. Germline CDR1 reads LNHDA; CDR2 reads SQIVND (reference sequence). The DNA for the CDR3 is TGTGCCAGTAGTATAGATTTGGGGATCACTGAAGCTTTCTTT. Translation gives CASSIDLGITEAFF.

Only a few counts were recorded for this clonotype. This chain connects TRBV20-1 to TRBJ2-7; 7 nucleotides agree with TRBD2. CDR3 length: 16 amino acids. Germline CDR1 and CDR2: DFQATT and SNEGSKA (reference sequence). With V trimmed by 2 bases and J by 7 bases, 17 bases remained unmatched. CDR3 DNA: TGCAGTGCTAGACGCTCAAGCGGGACCCGACTAGGGGAGCAGTACTTC. This encodes CSARRSSGTRLGEQYF.

This clonotype was detected only a few times. The chain has TRBV5-5 and TRBJ2-5; 8 nucleotides line up with TRBD1. The CDR3 extends over 15 amino acids. From germline, CDR1 is SGHKS and CDR2 YYEKEE (reference sequence). The trim removed 2 bases at V and 5 bases at J, leaving 8 bases unmatched. CDR3 in amino acids: CASSFSPTGAETQYF. The CDR3 DNA reads TGTGCCAGCAGCTTTAGCCCGACAGGGGCCGAGACCCAGTACTTC.

This chain joins TRBV11-2 and TRBJ1-4; D uncertain. CDR3 length: 15 residues. Per germline, CDR1 SGHAT and CDR2 FQNNGV. The ends were cut back, 6 bases at V and 4 bases at J, with 15 bases in the middle. CDR3 nucleotides: TGTGCCAGCAGTTACTTTCACGGAGATAATGAAAAACTGTTTTTT. This encodes CASSYFHGDNEKLFF.

Points on this clonotype: A much larger clone is a single base away; this may be a read error. The CDR3 does not close with the conserved phenylalanine or tryptophan, likely indicating a read error. The V call is TRBV7-9, the J call TRBJ2-7, with D possibly matching TRBD1 (6 bases). The CDR3 sequence is 14 residues long. With 5 bases removed from V and 0 bases from J, the gap between germline ends came to 11 bases. CDR1 and CDR2 from the germline V gene are SEHNR and FQNEAQ (reference sequence). CDR3 residues: CASSLTGDSYEQYL. Here the CDR3 DNA reads TGTGCCAGCAGCCTGACAGGTGACTCCTACGAGCAGTACCTC.

The chain employs TRBV2 and TRBJ2-2; 9 positions agree with TRBD1. The CDR3 runs to 16 residues. Germline CDR1 SNHLY, CDR2 FYNNEI. The trim removed 1 base at V and 3 bases at J, leaving 3 bases unmatched. The CDR3 sequence: CASSEGGTGHTGELFF. In DNA form, the CDR3 reads TGTGCCAGCAGTGAAGGCGGGACAGGGCACACCGGGGAGCTGTTTTTT.

This clonotype has a count of ten or more. The chain is built from TRBV7-9 and TRBJ1-2; D is unclear. V was clipped by 4 bases and J by 6 bases, with 9 bases between them. Germline V gene data show CDR1 as SEHNR and CDR2 as FQNEAQ (reference sequence). The CDR3 loop spans 12 amino acids. The CDR3, as DNA: TGTGCCAGCAGCTCCGATTTCCATGGCTACACCTTC. Amino acids: CASSSDFHGYTF.

Only one count was recorded for this clonotype. Likely a read error: the CDR3 ends without its conserved phenylalanine or tryptophan. It is unclear where the CDR3 begins or ends on the DNA, so no DNA is shown, and the CDR3 is as TCRdb lists it. The chain combines TRBV2 with TRBJ1-3. Germline loops: CDR1 SNHLY, CDR2 FYNNEI. Including both end residues, the CDR3 is 8 amino acids long. This CDR3 is CASGGEAT.